The sequence of this T cell receptor (beta chain) was determined in a study of blood T cell repertoires in COVID-19. Study-wide context: The United States, Italy and Spain supplied acute and convalescent COVID-19 samples. T cells, B-cell-depleted T cells, or PBMCs supplied cDNA or gDNA.

Authors' data handling: How many nucleated cells were present was estimated from reference gene primer amplification. Repertoires were generated with immunoSEQ multiplex PCR, while TCRdb's copy carries only in-frame clones and drops some. The DNA was the basis for D and trimming; V, J and clone size are from that table. The sample holds more than 40,000 clones, approximately 90% seen once. V shed 6 bases, J shed 3 bases, and the junction held 5 bases outside the gene matches. Germline CDR1 SGHTA, CDR2 FQGNSA. CDR3 length equals 13 residues. The sequenced material came from peripheral blood. The rearrangement uses TRBV7-2 and TRBJ2-7, with 7 nucleotides matching TRBD1. The receptor was isolated from a man between 65 and 85 years old with acute or convalescent COVID-19. The CDR3 protein is CASSGQVGYEQYF. The CDR3 coding sequence is TGTGCCAGCAGTGGACAGGTGGGCTACGAGCAGTACTTC.